The 2 T cell receptor beta chains presented below share a single source sample, sequenced in a study of blood T cell repertoires in COVID-19. Clones were sequenced by immunoSEQ multiplex PCR, and TCRdb holds only the in-frame ones, with some missing. In the table there are fewer than 25,000 clones, around nine tenths of which are singletons. What was sequenced was peripheral blood. These receptors all come from a human donor with acute or convalescent COVID-19. The donor label of this sample is uncertain.

The chain links TRBV7-3 to TRBJ2-1; 9 nucleotides line up with TRBD2. The CDR3 length is 15 residues. Germline V gives CDR1 SGHTA, CDR2 FQGTGA. V shed 5 bases, J shed 7 bases, and the junction held 9 bases outside the gene matches. CDR3 residues: CASSPRLAGTNEQFF. The CDR3 coding sequence is TGTGCCAGCAGCCCCAGGCTAGCGGGAACGAATGAGCAGTTCTTC. The whole variable domain, filled in from reference TRBV7-3 and TRBJ2-1, reads GAGVSQTPSNKVTEKGKYVELRCDPISGHTALYWYRQSLGQGPEFLIYFQGTGAADDSGLPNDRFFAVRPEGSVSTLKIQRTERGDSAVYLCASSPRLAGTNEQFFGPGTRLTVL.

The chain couples TRBV5-4 to TRBJ2-4, with TRBD1 matching 8 bases. CDR1 is SGHNT, CDR2 YYREEE, per germline (reference sequence). V lost 5 bases and J lost 3; bases outside the gene matches: 13. The CDR3 sequence is 17 residues long. The CDR3 DNA follows: TGTGCCAGCAGGTTTCAGCCTGGACAGGGCAGCAAAAACATTCAGTACTTC. Protein product: CASRFQPGQGSKNIQYF.